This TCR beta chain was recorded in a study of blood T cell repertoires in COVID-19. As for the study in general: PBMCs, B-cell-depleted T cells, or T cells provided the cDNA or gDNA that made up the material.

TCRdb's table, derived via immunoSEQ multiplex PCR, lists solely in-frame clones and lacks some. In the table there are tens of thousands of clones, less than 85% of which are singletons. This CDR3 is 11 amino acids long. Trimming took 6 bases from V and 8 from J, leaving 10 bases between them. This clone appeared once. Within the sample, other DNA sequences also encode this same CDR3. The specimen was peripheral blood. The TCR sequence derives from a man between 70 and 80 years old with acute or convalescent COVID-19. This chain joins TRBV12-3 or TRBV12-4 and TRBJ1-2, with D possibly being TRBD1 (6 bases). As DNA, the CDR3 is TGTGCCAGCAGCCCAGGGGCCGGCTACACCTTC. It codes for CASSPGAGYTF.